This T cell receptor beta chain was observed in a study of post-analysis software for immune sequencing data. Built from TCR beta cDNA, the libraries had unique molecular identifiers in them. TCRdb ran MiXCR on the PCR reads and lists one entry per CDR3 protein. Here the sample spans hundreds of thousands of distinct CDR3 sequences, around 50% being singletons. This clonotype was obtained from a girl between 10 and 17 years old with multiple sclerosis. Sequenced: blood.

The CDR3 nucleotides are TGTGCCAGCAGCGCCAGCGGGGCAGGCCTTGCTTATGGCTACACCTTC. As protein: CASSASGAGLAYGYTF. The gene calls are TRBV9 and TRBJ1-2; TRBD1 might be the D (5 bases). This CDR3 has 16 amino acids. Germline CDR1 reads SGDLS; CDR2 reads YYNGEE. V was cut by 3 bases and J by 5 bases, with 20 bases left in between.